Sequencing of this TCR beta chain was carried out in a study of blood T cell repertoires in COVID-19. Turning to the study itself: Acute and convalescent COVID-19 samples came from the United States, Italy and Spain.

CDR3 length: 14 amino acids. The germline gives CDR1 SGHRS, CDR2 YFSETQ. This clone occurred a few times. The junction departs from germline at one end; a sequencing error may be responsible. Authors' data handling: The assay estimated nucleated cells by amplifying reference gene primers. Repertoires were generated with immunoSEQ multiplex PCR, while TCRdb's copy carries only in-frame clones and drops some. Clonal size and the V and J genes are those of that table, whereas D and trimming came from the DNA. The table has some 110,000 clones, 84% seen once. Participants spanned ages roughly 18 to 95 years and resided in about 24 US areas. Self-reported history from a screening survey and questionnaire set each donor's cohort.

The chain links TRBV5-1 to TRBJ2-7, with 9 bases matching TRBD1. This clonotype was sampled from a woman aged 25-40 years who had recovered from COVID-19. Sequences were obtained from PBMCs or T cells enriched from blood (not recorded which). The CDR3 DNA follows: TGCGCCAGCAGGTTGGGACAGGGCTTCTACGAGCAGTACTTC. It translates to CASRLGQGFYEQYF.